These 31 T cell receptor beta chains originate from one sample sequenced in a study of control samples from healthy donors and cancer patients. The method was immunoSEQ multiplex PCR; TCRdb's version includes in-frame clones alone and lacks a portion of them. The sample has 170,000 or so clones, around 92% seen once; the top ten hold roughly 2.1%. Sequencing was performed on blood. The receptors derive from a woman aged 40 to 50 in good health.

This clone was seen once. The chain is built from TRBV6-5 and TRBJ2-7; no reliable D call. Germline lookup yields CDR1 MNHEY and CDR2 SVGAGI. This CDR3 is 11 amino acids long. With 2 bases removed from V and 7 bases from J, the gap between germline ends came to 6 bases. The CDR3 protein is CASSYGREQYF. The CDR3 DNA reads as TGTGCCAGCAGTTACGGGCGGGAGCAGTACTTC.

The genes are TRBV5-1 and TRBJ1-4, with a possible D match to TRBD1 (5 bases). Germline CDR1 SGHRS, CDR2 YFSETQ. The CDR3 totals 16 residues. Between the trimmed V and J ends, which lost 0 bases and 0 bases, there was a span of 9 bases. For the CDR3, the DNA is TGCGCCAGCAGCTTGGCTGGGGGAACAACTAATGAAAAACTGTTTTTT. Amino acid sequence: CASSLAGGTTNEKLFF.

This rearrangement joins TRBV6-6 to TRBJ2-2; D assignment may be TRBD1 or TRBD2 (5 bases each). Germline CDR1 reads MNHNY; CDR2 reads SVGAGI (reference sequence). This CDR3 has 16 amino acids. V dropped 6 bases and J dropped 0 bases, with 14 bases sitting between them. DNA of the CDR3: TGTGCCAGCAGCACTTGGGACCGCACGAACACCGGGGAGCTGTTTTTT. Protein sequence: CASSTWDRTNTGELFF.

This sequence joins TRBV6-5 and TRBJ1-2; D gene uncertain. V dropped 8 bases and J dropped 4 bases, with 11 bases sitting between them. The CDR3 loop spans 12 amino acids. Germline loops: CDR1 MNHEY, CDR2 SVGAGI. The CDR3 DNA reads TGTGCCAGCTGGGAGGCCAGCTATGGCTACACCTTC. Its translation is CASWEASYGYTF.

The V and J genes are TRBV4-1 and TRBJ1-3; D remains ambiguous. The CDR3 is made up of 18 amino acids. V was shortened by 0 bases and J by 0 bases, with 15 bases between the two germline ends. Germline loops: CDR1 MGHRA, CDR2 YSYEKL. CDR3 loop: CASSQDSQLGNSGNTIYF. The CDR3 DNA follows: TGCGCCAGCAGCCAAGATAGCCAGTTAGGGAACTCTGGAAACACCATATATTTT.

The chain combines TRBV15 with TRBJ1-5; D is unresolved. The CDR3 sequence is 14 residues long. CDR1 and CDR2 from the germline V gene are LNHNV and YYDKDF (reference sequence). V was trimmed by 8 bases and J by 1 base, leaving 12 bases between them. The DNA of the CDR3 is TGTGCCACCGGGCAGGTCGGGAGCAATCAGCCCCAGCATTTT. Translation gives CATGQVGSNQPQHF. Looking up the rest from reference TRBV15 and TRBJ1-5 gives the full variable domain: DAMVIQNPRYQVTQFGKPVTLSCSQTLNHNVMYWYQQKSSQAPKLLFHYYDKDFNNEADTPDNFQSRRPNTSFCFLDIRSPGLGDTAMYLCATGQVGSNQPQHFGDGTRLSIL.

The chain has TRBV24-1 and TRBJ2-2; D gene ambiguous. The CDR3 extends over 13 amino acids. Deletions cut 7 bases from V and 6 bases from J, with 11 bases between. The germline gives CDR1 KGHDR, CDR2 SFDVKD. CDR3 region: CATSNGIPGELFF. The CDR3 DNA reads TGTGCCACCAGCAATGGTATTCCCGGGGAGCTGTTTTTT.

The gene calls are TRBV7-8 and TRBJ1-5; no definite D call. Germline CDR1 reads SGHVS; CDR2 reads FQNEAQ. This CDR3 spans 13 amino acids. The V and J ends lost 4 bases and 7 bases respectively, with 11 bases between them. The CDR3 sequence is CASSSMGEQPQHF. In DNA, the CDR3 is TGTGCCAGCAGCTCGATGGGAGAGCAGCCCCAGCATTTT.

The chain carries TRBV6-5 and TRBJ2-7; TRBD2 might be the D (5 bases). Germline V gene lookup returns CDR1 MNHEY and CDR2 SVGAGI. V was pared by 6 bases and J by 0 bases, with 9 bases between. There are 13 residues in the CDR3. CDR3 region: CASSAGDSYEQYF. DNA of the CDR3: TGTGCCAGCAGCGCCGGGGACTCCTACGAGCAGTACTTC.

The chain combines TRBV5-1 with TRBJ2-7; a weak D match, TRBD1 (5 bases). The CDR3 runs to 14 residues. Trimming stripped 0 bases from V and 6 bases from J, with 13 bases between. Germline V gene sequence: CDR1 SGHRS, CDR2 YFSETQ. The CDR3: CASSLVLGALEQYF. The DNA of the CDR3 is TGCGCCAGCAGCTTGGTTTTAGGGGCCCTCGAGCAGTACTTC.

This chain links TRBV7-9 with TRBJ1-4; tentative D call: TRBD1 (6 bases). The length of the CDR3 is 15 residues. V shed 1 base and J shed 8 bases, with 14 bases lying between them. Per the germline V gene, CDR1 is SEHNR and CDR2 is FQNEAQ (reference sequence). The CDR3 sequence is CASSLVQGRREKLFF. DNA of the CDR3: TGTGCCAGCAGCTTAGTGCAGGGGCGCCGGGAAAAACTGTTTTTT.

The V and J genes are TRBV5-1 and TRBJ2-2; D call uncertain. With 5 bases removed from V and 4 bases from J, the gap between germline ends came to 15 bases. The V gene's germline CDR1 is SGHRS and CDR2 YFSETQ. This CDR3 has 15 residues. The CDR3 DNA follows: TGCGCCAGCAGTCTTGGGCAGGCGCCCACCGGGGAGCTGTTTTTT. This encodes CASSLGQAPTGELFF.

The chain carries TRBV10-3 and TRBJ1-5; D is possibly TRBD1 (6 bases). This CDR3 has 13 amino acids. CDR1 ENHRY and CDR2 SYGVKD come from the germline V gene. The germline V and J ends were trimmed by 9 bases and 4 bases, with 13 bases remaining between them. The CDR3 DNA sequence: TGTGCCATAGGGGAGGACAGTAATCAGCCCCAGCATTTT. Translating it yields CAIGEDSNQPQHF.

J is TRBJ2-7 and V is TRBV9; D may be TRBD2 (7 bases). Germline lookup yields CDR1 SGDLS and CDR2 YYNGEE. V was trimmed by 6 bases and J by 7 bases, leaving 29 bases between them. The CDR3 runs to 17 residues. The CDR3 is CASTKGEGAGNLGEQYF. DNA for the CDR3: TGTGCCAGCACCAAGGGGGAGGGCGCGGGTAATCTGGGAGAGCAGTACTTC.

This chain connects TRBV6-5 to TRBJ2-7; D gene uncertain. Per the germline V gene, CDR1 is MNHEY and CDR2 is SVGAGI. This CDR3 has 13 amino acids. The ends were cut back, 7 bases at V and 7 bases at J, with 17 bases in the middle. CDR3: CASNTQTPGEQYF. The CDR3 DNA reads TGTGCCAGCAACACACAAACCCCTGGTGAGCAGTACTTC.

J is TRBJ1-5 and V is TRBV29-1, with 8 bases fitting TRBD1. Germline loops: CDR1 SQVTM, CDR2 ANQGSEA. CDR3 length equals 18 residues. The junction had 11 bases not matched to a gene; V was cut back by 1 base and J by 0 bases. CDR3 DNA: TGCAGCGTTGAAGTGGATGTGAAGGACAGGGCTAGCAATCAGCCCCAGCATTTT. Encoded protein: CSVEVDVKDRASNQPQHF. The full variable domain, rest sourced from reference TRBV29-1 and TRBJ1-5, is SAVISQKPSRDICQRGTSLTIQCQVDSQVTMMFWYRQQPGQSLTLIATANQGSEATYESGFVIDKFPISRPNLTFSTLTVSNMSPEDSSIYLCSVEVDVKDRASNQPQHFGDGTRLSIL.

The rearrangement joins TRBV14 to TRBJ2-7, with D tentatively TRBD1 or TRBD2 (6 bases each). This CDR3 has 12 residues. V lost 4 bases, J lost 7 bases, and 11 bases lay in between. Germline CDR1 and CDR2: SGHDN and FVKESK. This CDR3 is CASSRGRGEQYF. The CDR3 DNA follows: TGTGCCAGCAGCCGGGGGCGGGGAGAGCAGTACTTC.

The rearrangement links TRBV4-2 to TRBJ2-7, with D perhaps assigned TRBD1 or TRBD2 (5 bases each). CDR3 length: 14 residues. The germline CDR1 and CDR2 sequences are LGHNA and YNFKEQ. Trimming left V 4 bases short and J 3 bases short, with 13 bases between. The CDR3 protein is CASSPMGEFYEQYF. The CDR3 DNA sequence: TGTGCCAGCAGCCCCATGGGGGAATTCTACGAGCAGTACTTC.

The chain recombines TRBV18 with TRBJ2-2; 7 bases match TRBD1. In germline, CDR1 is KGHSH, CDR2 LQKENI. CDR3 length: 17 amino acids. With 4 bases clipped from V and 1 base from J, the junction kept 9 bases outside the gene matches. Written as DNA, the CDR3 is TGTGCCAGCTCACAGAGTCCGGGACAGTTGAACACCGGGGAGCTGTTTTTT. Its translation is CASSQSPGQLNTGELFF. Filled out from reference TRBV18 and TRBJ2-2, the complete variable domain reads NAGVMQNPRHLVRRRGQEARLRCSPMKGHSHVYWYRQLPEEGLKFMVYLQKENIIDESGMPKERFSAEFPKEGPSILRIQQVVRGDSAAYFCASSQSPGQLNTGELFFGEGSRLTVL.

V is TRBV25-1 and J is TRBJ1-6, with D maybe TRBD1 (5 bases). V lost 4 bases, J lost 8 bases, and 15 bases lay in between. Germline V CDR1 and CDR2: MGHDK, SYGVNS. The CDR3 extends over 15 amino acids. DNA of the CDR3: TGTGCCAGCAGTGCCCAATGGGGGTTGGATTCACCCCTCCACTTT. Its protein is CASSAQWGLDSPLHF.

The chain carries TRBV5-1 and TRBJ1-1; D not certain. V dropped 0 bases and J dropped 3 bases, with 6 bases sitting between them. The CDR3 length is 13 residues. Germline V gene lookup returns CDR1 SGHRS and CDR2 YFSETQ. The CDR3 reads CASSLEEYTEAFF. CDR3 nucleotide sequence: TGCGCCAGCAGCTTGGAGGAATACACTGAAGCTTTCTTT.

This clone was observed a single time. The rearrangement links TRBV6-1 to TRBJ1-1; D unclear. CDR3 length: 14 residues. Germline loops: CDR1 MNHNS, CDR2 SASEGT. V shed 2 bases and J shed 0 bases, with 7 bases lying between them. The CDR3 DNA sequence: TGTGCCAGCAGTGAATGGGCAGTGAACACTGAAGCTTTCTTT. As protein: CASSEWAVNTEAFF.

CDR3 residues: CASTPGQGGGPSQPQHF. The CDR3 nucleotides read TGTGCCAGTACCCCGGGACAGGGAGGGGGCCCATCTCAGCCCCAGCATTTT. The chain employs TRBV19 and TRBJ1-5, with TRBD1 identical over 9 bases. Germline CDR1 reads LNHDA; CDR2 reads SQIVND (reference sequence). The V segment lost 7 bases and the J segment 6 bases; nucleotides outside the gene matches: 16. This CDR3 contains 17 residues.

This chain links TRBV6-5 with TRBJ1-6; D possibly corresponds to TRBD1 (5 bases). The CDR3 runs to 15 residues. Germline CDR1 MNHEY, CDR2 SVGAGI. Trimming shortened V by 6 bases and J by 8 bases, and 17 bases separated the two germline ends. The CDR3 loop is CASRRDGLLDSPLHF. Here the CDR3 DNA reads TGTGCCAGCAGGAGGGACGGGCTCTTGGATTCACCCCTCCACTTT.

The V and J genes are TRBV5-1 and TRBJ1-1; 8 nucleotides align to TRBD1. V shed 4 bases, J shed 4 bases, and the junction held 12 bases outside the gene matches. This CDR3 contains 16 residues. Germline V gene sequence: CDR1 SGHRS, CDR2 YFSETQ. CDR3 DNA: TGCGCCAGCAGCCTCACCCGACAGGGGACGGGCACTGAAGCTTTCTTT. Its protein is CASSLTRQGTGTEAFF.

CDR3 DNA sequence: TGTGCCAGCACCTCAACCAGGGGGCCCACTGGGGAGCTGTTTTTT. This translates into CASTSTRGPTGELFF. The rearrangement joins TRBV3-1 (or the pseudogene TRBV3-2) to TRBJ2-2, with TRBD1 matching 8 bases. Looked up from germline, CDR1 is LGHDT and CDR2 is YNNKEL (reference sequence). Trimming took 7 bases from V and 8 from J; bases not matched to a gene: 12. CDR3 size: 15 residues.

CDR3 sequence reads: CASEGTRVADTQYF. The CDR3 nucleotides read TGTGCCAGCGAAGGGACTAGAGTAGCAGATACGCAGTATTTT. The J gene is TRBJ2-3, the V gene TRBV6-6; 8 bases match TRBD2. The germline CDR1 and CDR2 sequences are MNHNY and SVGAGI (reference sequence). The CDR3 loop spans 14 amino acids. Unmatched junction bases numbered 8, after V lost 8 bases and J lost 4 bases.

This CDR3 is CASRPGTSGGWTDTQYF. DNA for the CDR3: TGTGCCAGCAGGCCCGGGACTAGCGGGGGTTGGACAGATACGCAGTATTTT. The J gene is TRBJ2-3, the V gene TRBV14; 14 bases line up with TRBD2. The germline CDR1 and CDR2 sequences are SGHDN and FVKESK. This CDR3 comprises 17 residues. The junction had 8 bases not matched to a gene; V was cut back by 6 bases and J by 3 bases.

The chain couples TRBV6-1 to TRBJ2-7; weak D call: TRBD1 (6 bases). This CDR3 spans 15 amino acids. Germline loops: CDR1 MNHNS, CDR2 SASEGT. V lost 1 base and J lost 1, with 11 bases in between. The CDR3 loop reads CASSEGAGVSYEQYF. CDR3 in DNA: TGTGCCAGCAGTGAAGGGGCAGGGGTTTCCTACGAGCAGTACTTC.

The gene calls are TRBV2 and TRBJ1-1, with D perhaps TRBD1 (6 bases). The germline V gene encodes CDR1 SNHLY and CDR2 FYNNEI. CDR3 size: 12 residues. V lost 4 bases and J lost 7, with 10 bases in between. The CDR3 DNA follows: TGTGCCAGCAGTGCAGGGGCCGTTGAAGCTTTCTTT. Translation: CASSAGAVEAFF.

J is TRBJ2-7 and V is TRBV2, with D perhaps matching TRBD2 (6 bases). CDR1 is SNHLY, CDR2 FYNNEI, per germline. V lost 6 bases and J lost 0, with 15 bases in between. CDR3 length: 15 amino acids. The CDR3 here is CASRKEAGSSYEQYF. In DNA form, the CDR3 reads TGTGCCAGCAGGAAGGAGGCCGGGAGCTCCTACGAGCAGTACTTC.